A single sample is the source of the 32 T cell receptor beta chains below, sequenced in a study of regulatory and conventional T cells in RAG deficiency. Sequencing used immunoSEQ multiplex PCR; TCRdb keeps in-frame clones, though not all of them. The sample yields 34,000 or so clones, around nine tenths seen once. This sample was also put to use in a study of regulatory T cells. That paper notes: Primers: 52 TRBV forward and 13 TRBJ reverse.

Sequencing used CD8+ T cells sorted from blood. These receptors were obtained from a human donor in good health.

The V call is TRBV25-1, the J call TRBJ1-2; 7 bases align to TRBD1. This CDR3 contains 15 residues. Trimming cost V 1 base and J 2 bases; bases outside gene matches: 4. Germline lookup yields CDR1 MGHDK and CDR2 SYGVNS. CDR3 DNA sequence: TGTGCCAGCAGTGAATCATCGACAGGGAACTATGGCTACACCTTC. Translating gives CASSESSTGNYGYTF.

V and J are TRBV27 and TRBJ2-7; no definite D call. The CDR3 totals 13 residues. CDR1 and CDR2 (germline): MNHEY, SMNVEV (reference sequence). With 8 bases removed from V and 0 bases from J, the gap between germline ends came to 11 bases. The CDR3 region has the DNA TGTGCCAGCCGTAAATACGGCTCCTACGAGCAGTACTTC. Protein: CASRKYGSYEQYF.

Details on this clone: This sample includes further DNA sequences coding for the same CDR3. This sequence joins TRBV5-1 and TRBJ1-1; TRBD1 agrees at 7 bases. Germline CDR1 and CDR2: SGHRS and YFSETQ. The CDR3 spans 13 residues. Losses at the gene ends were 2 bases for V and 5 bases for J; bases not matched to a gene: 3. The CDR3 loop reads CASSLQGTTEAFF. The CDR3 nucleotides are TGCGCCAGCAGCTTACAGGGGACAACTGAAGCTTTCTTT. Full variable domain (rest looked up from reference TRBV5-1 and TRBJ1-1): KAGVTQTPRYLIKTRGQQVTLSCSPISGHRSVSWYQQTPGQGLQFLFEYFSETQRNKGNFPGRFSGRQFSNSRSEMNVSTLELGDSALYLCASSLQGTTEAFFGQGTRLTVV.

The chain has TRBV28 and TRBJ2-7, with TRBD1 as a possible D gene (6 bases). V lost 6 bases to trimming and J lost 1 base, with 16 bases between them. This CDR3 spans 15 amino acids. The germline V gene encodes CDR1 MDHEN and CDR2 SYDVKM. The chain's CDR3 is CASSPTRDISYEQYF. The CDR3 region has the DNA TGTGCCAGCAGCCCAACCCGGGACATTTCCTACGAGCAGTACTTC.

This clone was observed once. The chain is built from TRBV19 and TRBJ2-7; D assignment may be TRBD1 or TRBD2 (6 bases each). This CDR3 is 15 amino acids long. The ends were cut back, 9 bases at V and 0 bases at J, with 18 bases in the middle. The germline gives CDR1 LNHDA, CDR2 SQIVND (reference sequence). The CDR3 spells CASRWGAGSSYEQYF. CDR3 DNA sequence: TGTGCCAGCCGGTGGGGGGCGGGCTCCTCCTACGAGCAGTACTTC.

This clone showed up just once. The chain has TRBV28 and TRBJ1-6; TRBD1 matches 7 bases. Germline loops: CDR1 MDHEN, CDR2 SYDVKM. The CDR3 contains 15 residues. Germline trimming cut 3 bases from V and 5 bases from J; bases unmatched to any gene: 4. The DNA for the CDR3 is TGTGCCAGCAGTTTCTTAGGGACAGATAATTCACCCCTCCACTTT. Translation gives CASSFLGTDNSPLHF. Combining the CDR3 with reference TRBV28 and TRBJ1-6 gives the whole variable domain DVKVTQSSRYLVKRTGEKVFLECVQDMDHENMFWYRQDPGLGLRLIYFSYDVKMKEKGDIPEGYSVSREKKERFSLILESASTNQTSMYLCASSFLGTDNSPLHFGNGTRLTVT.

This rearrangement joins TRBV4-1 to TRBJ1-3, with no clear D. V shed 6 bases and J shed 4 bases, with 7 bases lying between them. The CDR3 is made up of 12 amino acids. Germline lookup yields CDR1 MGHRA and CDR2 YSYEKL. In DNA, the CDR3 is TGCGCCAGCAGTGCGGACGGAAACACCATATATTTT. Protein sequence: CASSADGNTIYF.

The chain combines TRBV19 with TRBJ2-7; D is unclear. The V end was cut by 5 bases, the J end by 2 bases, with 13 bases between. This CDR3 contains 14 residues. The germline V gene encodes CDR1 LNHDA and CDR2 SQIVND (reference sequence). CDR3 sequence reads: CASSLNPLTYEQYF. The CDR3 nucleotides read TGTGCCAGTAGTTTGAACCCCCTTACCTACGAGCAGTACTTC.

The chain joins TRBV18 to TRBJ1-1, with 9 nucleotides matching TRBD1. Germline trimming cut 3 bases from V and 3 bases from J; bases unmatched to any gene: 5. Per germline, CDR1 KGHSH and CDR2 LQKENI. CDR3 length equals 15 residues. The CDR3: CASSPQQGADTEAFF. The CDR3 DNA reads as TGTGCCAGCTCACCTCAACAGGGGGCGGACACTGAAGCTTTCTTT.

This clone was seen once. The genes are TRBV10-1 and TRBJ1-6; D gene ambiguous. V lost 4 bases and J 7 bases, leaving 11 bases between the germline ends. Germline V gives CDR1 WNHNN, CDR2 SYGVQD (reference sequence). The CDR3 consists of 14 residues. The CDR3 sequence: CASSAGGFNSPLHF. The CDR3 DNA is TGCGCCAGCAGTGCAGGAGGGTTCAATTCACCCCTCCACTTT.

J is TRBJ1-5 and V is TRBV6-1; 8 bases match TRBD1. The CDR3 runs to 14 residues. Per germline, CDR1 MNHNS and CDR2 SASEGT. The V gene end was trimmed by 1 base and the J gene end by 6 bases; junction bases not matched to a gene: 2. In nucleotides, the CDR3 is TGTGCCAGCAGTGAAGGGACAGGGAGTCAGCCCCAGCATTTT. It encodes CASSEGTGSQPQHF.

The chain combines TRBV4-1 with TRBJ2-1; 13 nucleotides agree with TRBD2. The trim removed 2 bases at V and 9 bases at J, leaving 10 bases unmatched. The germline CDR1 and CDR2 sequences are MGHRA and YSYEKL. The CDR3 covers 17 residues. CDR3 amino acids: CASSQPGLAGENGEQFF. CDR3 nucleotide sequence: TGCGCCAGCAGCCAACCCGGACTAGCGGGAGAGAATGGTGAGCAGTTCTTC.

The genes are TRBV27 and TRBJ2-7; 7 bases map to TRBD1. The CDR3 totals 12 residues. Looked up from germline, CDR1 is MNHEY and CDR2 is SMNVEV (reference sequence). J was trimmed by 7 bases and V by 8 bases; bases with no gene match: 8. The CDR3 region has the DNA TGTGCCAGCTGGACAGGCGCACAAGAGCAGTACTTC. This encodes CASWTGAQEQYF.

The chain uses TRBV2 and TRBJ1-1; D unresolved. The CDR3 sequence is 15 residues long. Germline CDR1 SNHLY, CDR2 FYNNEI. The V and J ends lost 7 bases and 0 bases respectively, with 15 bases between them. This CDR3 is CASKRERNMNTEAFF. CDR3 nucleotide sequence: TGTGCCAGCAAAAGGGAGAGGAACATGAACACTGAAGCTTTCTTT.

J is TRBJ2-6 and V is TRBV29-1, with no clear D. The V and J ends lost 0 bases and 1 base respectively, with 10 bases between them. Germline CDR1 reads SQVTM; CDR2 reads ANQGSEA. The CDR3 loop spans 16 amino acids. CDR3 in amino acids: CSVEEWVGSGANVLTF. DNA of the CDR3: TGCAGCGTTGAAGAGTGGGTGGGGTCTGGGGCCAACGTCCTGACTTTC.

The rearrangement uses TRBV11-2 and TRBJ2-2; D is unresolved. The length of the CDR3 is 14 residues. Germline V lookup: CDR1 SGHAT, CDR2 FQNNGV. Trimming took off 1 base at V and 4 bases at J, with 7 bases between the two ends. Written as DNA, the CDR3 is TGTGCCAGCAGCTTAGGCGGCGTCACCGGGGAGCTGTTTTTT. Translation gives CASSLGGVTGELFF.

As to this clone: An end of the junction differs from the germline gene, which may be a read error. CDR3 amino acids: CASSYAGSGAYSEQFF. CDR3 nucleotide sequence: TGTGCCAGCAGTTACGCCGGGTCAGGGGCCTACAGTGAGCAGTTCTTC. This chain joins TRBV6-6 and TRBJ2-1, with D perhaps matching TRBD1 (6 bases). This CDR3 is built from 16 residues. Germline-derived CDR1 and CDR2 are MNHNY and SVGAGI (reference sequence).

The V and J genes are TRBV11-3 and TRBJ2-3; D uncertain. The CDR3 consists of 12 residues. V lost 2 bases and J 6 bases, leaving 6 bases between the germline ends. Per germline, CDR1 SGHNT and CDR2 YENEEA. The CDR3 DNA follows: TGTGCCAGCAGCTTACCCGGGGATACGCAGTATTTT. Its translation: CASSLPGDTQYF.

This chain uses TRBV5-1 with TRBJ1-5, with a possible D match to TRBD1 (5 bases). The CDR3 is 21 amino acids. V was trimmed by 2 bases and J by 0 bases, leaving 27 bases between them. Germline V lookup: CDR1 SGHRS, CDR2 YFSETQ. For the CDR3, the DNA is TGCGCCAGCAGCTTCGTGGCCCGGCGACGAAGGGACCGGTATAGCAATCAGCCCCAGCATTTT. This encodes CASSFVARRRRDRYSNQPQHF.

The chain has TRBV27 and TRBJ1-1; 8 bases map to TRBD1. Losses at the gene ends were 0 bases for V and 4 bases for J; bases not matched to a gene: 4. The CDR3 has 15 residues. The germline V gene has CDR1 MNHEY and CDR2 SMNVEV (reference sequence). In DNA form, the CDR3 reads TGTGCCAGCAGTTTATCATCAGGGGGCGGCACTGAAGCTTTCTTT. This sequence encodes CASSLSSGGGTEAFF.

V and J are TRBV27 and TRBJ1-1, with D possibly matching TRBD1 (5 bases). Trimming left V 7 bases short and J 10 bases short, with 22 bases between. Germline V gene lookup returns CDR1 MNHEY and CDR2 SMNVEV (reference sequence). This CDR3 spans 14 amino acids. In DNA form, the CDR3 reads TGTGCCAGCACCCCCCGCTGGGGCATCCGGGGAGCTTTCTTT. This translates into CASTPRWGIRGAFF.

The genes are TRBV19 and TRBJ2-1; 11 bases line up with TRBD2. With 8 bases clipped from V and 7 bases from J, the junction kept 10 bases outside the gene matches. CDR3 length: 15 residues. Per germline, CDR1 LNHDA and CDR2 SQIVND (reference sequence). The CDR3 bases are TGTGCCAGTGCGACTAGCGGGATTAAGTTGAATGAGCAGTTCTTC. Its protein is CASATSGIKLNEQFF.

V gene TRBV7-3 combines with J gene TRBJ2-2, with D perhaps TRBD1 (6 bases). Per germline, CDR1 SGHTA and CDR2 FQGTGA. There are 17 residues in the CDR3. Trimming cost V 2 bases and J 3 bases, with 16 bases left between them. The CDR3, as DNA: TGTGCCAGCAGCTTACAGGGGCCGGGTATTGACACCGGGGAGCTGTTTTTT. Encoded protein: CASSLQGPGIDTGELFF.

A word on this clone: Other DNA sequences within the sample encode an identical CDR3. The V call is TRBV7-3, the J call TRBJ2-2, with TRBD1 matching 7 bases. Germline V CDR1 and CDR2: SGHTA, FQGTGA. Unmatched junction bases numbered 14, after V lost 4 bases and J lost 3 bases. CDR3 size: 18 residues. The CDR3 sequence is CASSSRGRQGVYTGELFF. CDR3 sequence (DNA): TGTGCCAGCAGCTCTCGAGGAAGGCAGGGGGTTTACACCGGGGAGCTGTTTTTT.

CDR3: CASSQDSRGYGNTIYF. The CDR3 coding sequence is TGCGCCAGCAGCCAAGATAGTAGAGGTTATGGAAACACCATATATTTT. This sequence joins TRBV4-1 and TRBJ1-3; no reliable D call. Germline V gene data show CDR1 as MGHRA and CDR2 as YSYEKL. Trimming removed 0 bases at V and 3 bases at J, with 12 bases between. This CDR3 is 16 amino acids long.

This clone appeared once. This rearrangement joins TRBV28 to TRBJ1-6; D is ambiguous. The ends were cut back, 6 bases at V and 0 bases at J, with 12 bases in the middle. The CDR3 is 16 residues long. CDR1 is MDHEN, CDR2 SYDVKM, per germline. CDR3 coding DNA: TGTGCCAGCAGCCTCCGGGTTAGCTCCTATAATTCACCCCTCCACTTT. Translation: CASSLRVSSYNSPLHF.

This chain joins TRBV15 and TRBJ2-7; tentatively, D is TRBD2 (6 bases). This CDR3 is built from 16 residues. Looked up from germline, CDR1 is LNHNV and CDR2 is YYDKDF (reference sequence). The ends were cut back, 2 bases at V and 3 bases at J, with 17 bases in the middle. CDR3: CATSRTLLRESYEQYF. The DNA of the CDR3 is TGTGCCACCAGCAGAACCCTTTTGCGGGAAAGCTACGAGCAGTACTTC.

The chain uses TRBV6-5 and TRBJ2-1, with a possible D match to TRBD1 (7 bases). Germline V gives CDR1 MNHEY, CDR2 SVGAGI. V dropped 2 bases and J dropped 2 bases, with 10 bases sitting between them. This CDR3 region has 15 residues. The CDR3 is CASSYGGTAYNEQFF. Written as DNA, the CDR3 is TGTGCCAGCAGTTACGGAGGGACAGCCTACAATGAGCAGTTCTTC.

This chain uses TRBV6-1 with TRBJ1-2; D uncertain. This CDR3 region has 15 residues. V gave up 4 bases and J gave up 4 bases, with 16 bases separating them. CDR1 MNHNS and CDR2 SASEGT come from the germline V gene. CDR3 in amino acids: CASSGTQITTYGYTF. The CDR3 DNA follows: TGTGCCAGCAGTGGTACTCAGATTACTACCTATGGCTACACCTTC.

This clone appeared a single time. The chain joins TRBV6-1 to TRBJ2-1; D is unresolved. The CDR3 totals 11 residues. Germline V lookup: CDR1 MNHNS, CDR2 SASEGT. V was trimmed by 5 bases and J by 8 bases, leaving 7 bases between them. CDR3 DNA sequence: TGTGCCAGCAGTTACCTCGATGAGCAGTTCTTC. Protein sequence: CASSYLDEQFF.

In this sample, this clone turned up once. The chain has TRBV9 and TRBJ2-1; D may be TRBD1 (6 bases). Trimming left V 6 bases short and J 10 bases short, with 17 bases between. CDR1 is SGDLS, CDR2 YYNGEE, per germline. The CDR3 sequence is 13 residues long. The CDR3 DNA reads TGTGCCAGCAATGATCCAGGGGCAAGGGAGCAGTTCTTC. It is translated as CASNDPGAREQFF.

The chain carries TRBV6-1 and TRBJ1-5, with D maybe TRBD1 (5 bases). The CDR3 runs 14 residues. Germline V gives CDR1 MNHNS, CDR2 SASEGT. V was clipped by 1 base and J by 9 bases, with 13 bases between them. CDR3 sequence reads: CASSEGQSDRPQHF. CDR3 in DNA: TGTGCCAGCAGTGAAGGACAGTCCGATCGGCCCCAGCATTTT.